Given below is one T cell receptor beta chain in context. This entry comes from a study of blood T cell repertoires in COVID-19. Study-wide background: Whether acute or convalescent, the COVID-19 samples came from the United States, Italy and Spain. The analysed material was cDNA or gDNA that came from T cells, B-cell-depleted T cells, or PBMCs.

Germline lookup yields CDR1 SGHTA and CDR2 FQGNSA. The CDR3 length is 14 residues. Trimming removed 5 bases from V and 4 bases from J, with 14 bases in between. In the original processing: It was from reference gene primer amplification that nucleated cell counts were estimated. Data came from immunoSEQ multiplex PCR; TCRdb stores just in-frame clones and leaves some out. V and J calls plus clone size are reproduced from that table; the DNA served to infer D and trimming. The sample consists of around 180,000 clones, more than 85% of them appearing once. This TCR derives from a man aged 70-80 years with active or convalescent COVID-19. The sample consisted of peripheral blood. This chain links TRBV7-2 with TRBJ1-2, with D maybe TRBD1 (6 bases). Written as DNA, the CDR3 is TGTGCCAGCAGCCCGTCCTGGACAGCCTATGGCTACACCTTC. This codes for CASSPSWTAYGYTF.